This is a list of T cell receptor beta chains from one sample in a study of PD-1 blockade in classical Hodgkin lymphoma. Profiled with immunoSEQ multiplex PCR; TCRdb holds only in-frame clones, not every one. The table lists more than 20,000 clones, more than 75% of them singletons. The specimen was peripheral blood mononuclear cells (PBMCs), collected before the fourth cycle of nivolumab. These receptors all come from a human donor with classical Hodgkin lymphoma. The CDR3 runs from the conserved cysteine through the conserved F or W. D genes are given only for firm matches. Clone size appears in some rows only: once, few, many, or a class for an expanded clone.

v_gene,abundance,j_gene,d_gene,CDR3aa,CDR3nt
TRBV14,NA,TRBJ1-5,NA,CASSQSGNQPQHF,TGTGCCAGCAGCCAGTCCGGCAATCAGCCCCAGCATTTT
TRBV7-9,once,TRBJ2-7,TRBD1,CASSFGQGTYEQYF,TGTGCCAGCAGCTTCGGACAGGGAACCTACGAGCAGTACTTC
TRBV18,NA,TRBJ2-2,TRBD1,CASSRGQGLGTGELFF,TGTGCCAGCTCACGAGGACAGGGTCTAGGAACCGGGGAGCTGTTTTTT
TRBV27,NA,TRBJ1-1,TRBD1,CASSPDRGTEAFF,TGTGCCAGCAGTCCCGACAGGGGGACTGAAGCTTTCTTT
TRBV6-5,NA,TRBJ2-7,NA,CATSRIRDHQYEQYF,TGTGCCACCTCCCGCATCAGGGATCACCAATACGAGCAGTACTTC
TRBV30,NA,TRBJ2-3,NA,CAWSGESTDTQYF,TGTGCCTGGAGTGGCGAGAGCACAGATACGCAGTATTTT
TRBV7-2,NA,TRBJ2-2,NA,CASSLGANTGELFF,TGTGCCAGCAGCTTAGGGGCGAACACCGGGGAGCTGTTTTTT
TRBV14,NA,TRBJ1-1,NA,CASSQAGALGTEAFF,TGTGCCAGCAGCCAAGCAGGGGCCTTGGGCACTGAAGCTTTCTTT
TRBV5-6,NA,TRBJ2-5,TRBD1,CASSLQGALETQYF,TGTGCCAGCAGCTTGCAGGGGGCTTTGGAGACCCAGTACTTC
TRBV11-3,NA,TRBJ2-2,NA,CASSLNTGELFF,TGTGCCAGCAGCTTAAACACCGGGGAGCTGTTTTTT
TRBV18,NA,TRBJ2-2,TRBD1,CASSPLDRGITGELFF,TGTGCCAGCTCACCTCTCGACAGGGGGATTACCGGGGAGCTGTTTTTT
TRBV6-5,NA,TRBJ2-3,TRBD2,CASSWTSVNTDTQYF,TGTGCCAGCAGTTGGACTAGCGTGAACACAGATACGCAGTATTTT
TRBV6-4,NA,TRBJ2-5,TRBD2,CASSLERGETQYF,TGTGCCAGCAGCCTCGAGCGGGGGGAGACCCAGTACTTC
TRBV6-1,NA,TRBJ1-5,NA,CASSGTDNQPQHF,TGTGCCAGCAGCGGGACGGACAATCAGCCCCAGCATTTT
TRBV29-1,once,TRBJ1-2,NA,CSVEGQNYGYTF,TGCAGCGTTGAAGGGCAGAACTATGGCTACACCTTC
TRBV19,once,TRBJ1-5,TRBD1,CASSMAGTGNDQPQHF,TGTGCCAGTAGTATGGCCGGGACAGGGAATGATCAGCCCCAGCATTTT
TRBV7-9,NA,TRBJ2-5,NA,CASSEGPYQETQYF,TGTGCCAGCAGCGAGGGACCGTACCAAGAGACCCAGTACTTC
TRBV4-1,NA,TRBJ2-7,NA,CASSRIWSRGPWLSYEQYF,TGCGCCAGCAGCCGGATATGGTCGCGTGGTCCCTGGCTCTCCTACGAGCAGTACTTC